The 32 T cell receptor beta chains in this list originate from one sample, sequenced in a study of T cells in Graves' hyperthyroidism and ophthalmopathy. Amplified TCR beta CDR3 regions came from RNA transcripts. First-round RT-PCR of the TCR CDR3 relied on the HTBI primer set. TCRdb fed the multiplex PCR reads into MiXCR, producing one record per CDR3 protein. The table has around 300,000 distinct CDR3 sequences, 11% to 15% seen once. The sequenced sample consisted of blood. The receptors here all came from a woman between 25 and 40 years old with Graves' hyperthyroidism.

This clonotype was recorded a few times. The chain recombines TRBV3-2 with TRBJ2-1; the table's D call TRBD2 went unverified against the DNA. TRBV3-2 is listed as a pseudogene. The CDR3 loop spans 15 amino acids. The CDR3 bases are TGTGCCAGCAGACAAAAGCGGGAGGGCCACAATGAGCAGTTCTTC. This encodes CASRQKREGHNEQFF.

This clonotype was detected a few times. V and J are TRBV7-9 and TRBJ2-1; 9 bases fit TRBD1. Losses at the gene ends were 3 bases for V and 7 bases for J; bases not matched to a gene: 7. There are 15 residues in the CDR3. The germline gives CDR1 SEHNR, CDR2 FQNEAQ (reference sequence). DNA for the CDR3: TGTGCCAGCAGCTTCGGACAGGGGAAAGAGAATGAGCAGTTCTTC. Translated: CASSFGQGKENEQFF.

A few counts support this clonotype. This chain joins TRBV9 and TRBJ2-2; 12 bases are shared with TRBD2. V lost 3 bases and J lost 4; bases outside the gene matches: 10. CDR1 is SGDLS and CDR2 is YYNGEE in the germline V gene. The CDR3 is 18 residues long. CDR3 sequence: CASSGLAGASLVTGELFF. CDR3 nucleotides: TGTGCCAGCAGCGGACTAGCGGGAGCCTCTCTGGTCACCGGGGAGCTGTTTTTT. Drawing the rest from reference TRBV9 and TRBJ2-2, the complete variable domain is DSGVTQTPKHLITATGQRVTLRCSPRSGDLSVYWYQQSLDQGLQFLIQYYNGEERAKGNILERFSAQQFPDLHSELNLSSLELGDSALYFCASSGLAGASLVTGELFFGEGSRLTVL.

Many counts were recorded for this clonotype. The J gene is TRBJ1-5, the V gene TRBV28, with D hard to call. CDR3 length: 14 amino acids. Germline V gives CDR1 MDHEN, CDR2 SYDVKM. V was cut by 4 bases and J by 2 bases, with 9 bases left in between. The DNA for the CDR3 is TGTGCCAGCAGTTCCCTGGTTGGCAATCAGCCCCAGCATTTT. Protein: CASSSLVGNQPQHF.

The V and J genes are TRBV20-1 and TRBJ2-3, with D possibly being TRBD1 (5 bases). Trimming removed 1 base at V and 2 bases at J, with 7 bases between. The CDR3 is made up of 13 amino acids. The V gene's germline CDR1 is DFQATT and CDR2 SNEGSKA (reference sequence). CDR3 coding DNA: TGCAGTGCTAGAGGACAGTTCACAGATACGCAGTATTTT. It is translated as CSARGQFTDTQYF.

This chain connects TRBV27 to TRBJ2-7; 8 nucleotides align to TRBD1. Germline V lookup: CDR1 MNHEY, CDR2 SMNVEV (reference sequence). V was pared by 3 bases and J by 6 bases, with 7 bases of the junction left unmatched. The CDR3 has 14 residues. The CDR3 is CASSFRGPLGEQYF. The DNA for the CDR3 is TGTGCCAGCAGTTTCAGGGGGCCCCTAGGCGAGCAGTACTTC.

Only a few counts were recorded for this clonotype. The chain links TRBV24-1 to TRBJ1-1; D is unclear. The V gene lost 3 bases and the J gene lost 11 bases, with 15 bases spanning the gap. The length of the CDR3 is 13 residues. The germline V gene encodes CDR1 KGHDR and CDR2 SFDVKD. The CDR3 loop is CATSDPLEEAAFF. The CDR3 DNA is TGTGCCACCAGTGATCCTCTTGAGGAGGCGGCTTTCTTT.

The rearrangement links TRBV5-8 to TRBJ2-7; no clear D gene. Trimming stripped 1 base from V and 1 base from J, with 12 bases between. The CDR3 totals 15 residues. Germline V gene sequence: CDR1 SGHTS, CDR2 YDEGEE. As DNA, the CDR3 is TGTGCCAGCAGCTTGCCTTTTGTCAGGTCCTACGAGCAGTACTTC. This codes for CASSLPFVRSYEQYF.

The V call is TRBV7-3, the J call TRBJ2-1; 9 bases agree with TRBD2. CDR1 is SGHTA, CDR2 FQGTGA, per germline. V gave up 5 bases and J gave up 4 bases; unmatched junction bases: 12. The CDR3 is 17 amino acids. The CDR3 nucleotides read TGTGCCAGCAGCCCCAAGGGCGGGAGGGCTGCGTACAATGAGCAGTTCTTC. Its translation: CASSPKGGRAAYNEQFF.

This clonotype was picked up many times. The chain uses TRBV20-1 and TRBJ1-1; the D is unclear. CDR3 size: 12 residues. Germline V CDR1 and CDR2: DFQATT, SNEGSKA (reference sequence). The V end was cut by 4 bases, the J end by 0 bases, with 6 bases between. The CDR3: CSATDMNTEAFF. The CDR3 DNA is TGCAGTGCTACCGACATGAACACTGAAGCTTTCTTT.

This clonotype was detected many times. This chain uses TRBV20-1 with TRBJ2-5; 9 nucleotides align to TRBD2. Germline loops: CDR1 DFQATT, CDR2 SNEGSKA (reference sequence). The CDR3 runs 15 residues. V shed 5 bases and J 2 bases; nucleotides not matched to a gene: 9. CDR3: CSARGRARPQETQYF. The CDR3 nucleotides are TGCAGTGCTCGCGGGAGGGCCAGACCACAAGAGACCCAGTACTTC.

The rearrangement uses TRBV6-2 or TRBV6-3 and TRBJ2-3; D remains ambiguous. The CDR3 sequence is 14 residues long. CDR1 and CDR2 (germline): MNHEY, SVGEGT. Trimming stripped 7 bases from V and 2 bases from J, with 13 bases between. This CDR3 is CASTMASVTDTQYF. The CDR3, as DNA: TGTGCCAGCACCATGGCTTCCGTCACAGATACGCAGTATTTT.

Ten or more counts support this clonotype. The chain employs TRBV9 and TRBJ2-7; D call uncertain. The V end lost 0 bases, the J end lost 2 bases, and 9 bases lay between the germline ends. CDR1 SGDLS and CDR2 YYNGEE come from the germline V gene. The CDR3 covers 14 residues. The CDR3 reads CASSVGRNTYEQYF. CDR3 DNA: TGTGCCAGCAGCGTAGGGCGAAACACCTACGAGCAGTACTTC.

Concerning this clonotype: A much larger clone sits a single nucleotide away, making a read error possible. The V gene is TRBV28, the J gene TRBJ1-1, with D perhaps matching TRBD1 (5 bases). V gave up 9 bases and J gave up 8 bases, with 13 bases separating them. Germline values: CDR1 MDHEN, CDR2 SYDVKM. This CDR3 region has 11 residues. The CDR3 coding sequence is TGTGCCAGTAAGGGGTTAGGGGAAGCTTTCTTT. Amino acids: CASKGLGEAFF. The full variable domain, rest sourced from reference TRBV28 and TRBJ1-1, is DVKVTQSSRYLVKRTGEKVFLECVQDMDHENMFWYRQDPGLGLRLIYFSYDVKMKEKGDIPEGYSVSREKKERFSLILESASTNQTSMYLCASKGLGEAFFGQGTRLTVV.

This clonotype was seen ten or more times. This chain uses TRBV12-3 or TRBV12-4 with TRBJ1-5, with 8 positions matching TRBD1. This CDR3 is built from 14 residues. With 3 bases clipped from V and 7 bases from J, the junction kept 5 bases outside the gene matches. The CDR3 sequence is CASSFDRGKQPQHF. CDR3 nucleotide sequence: TGTGCCAGCAGTTTCGACAGGGGAAAACAGCCCCAGCATTTT.

In its sample, this clonotype was seen many times. The V call is TRBV11-2, the J call TRBJ2-7; D may be TRBD2 (6 bases). Germline V CDR1 and CDR2: SGHAT, FQNNGV. The CDR3 extends over 15 amino acids. Deletions cut 5 bases from V and 2 bases from J, with 16 bases between. The CDR3 region is CASSTNRGLTYEQYF. CDR3 in DNA: TGTGCCAGCAGCACCAACCGGGGGTTAACCTACGAGCAGTACTTC.

J is TRBJ2-3 and V is TRBV15, with TRBD1 identical over 11 bases. J lost 3 bases, V lost 6 bases, and 11 bases had no gene match. Germline lookup yields CDR1 LNHNV and CDR2 YYDKDF (reference sequence). This CDR3 region has 17 residues. For the CDR3, the DNA is TGTGCCACCAGGAGCGGACTCCGGGACAGGGGGACAGATACGCAGTATTTT. Translating gives CATRSGLRDRGTDTQYF.

This clonotype was observed at least ten times. The gene calls are TRBV2 and TRBJ2-2; 8 bases are a match to TRBD2. The V gene end was trimmed by 8 bases and the J gene end by 3 bases; junction bases not matched to a gene: 11. Germline V gene data show CDR1 as SNHLY and CDR2 as FYNNEI. This CDR3 region has 16 residues. The CDR3 is CASQEGLVSDTGELFF. The CDR3 DNA is TGTGCCAGCCAGGAGGGACTAGTAAGCGACACCGGGGAGCTGTTTTTT.

This clonotype has at least ten counts. The CDR3 DNA reads as TGTGCCAGCAGTTCACGACAGCGGATCGGGCAGTACTTC. Translating it yields CASSSRQRIGQYF. The chain has TRBV27 and TRBJ2-7; D is perhaps TRBD1 or TRBD2 (5 bases each). CDR1 and CDR2 (germline): MNHEY, SMNVEV (reference sequence). Trimming cost V 4 bases and J 9 bases, with 16 bases left between them. The CDR3 spans 13 residues.

The table lists this clonotype with a few counts. This rearrangement joins TRBV6-1 to TRBJ1-3; 7 nucleotides agree with TRBD1. The CDR3 is 15 amino acids. Trimming removed 5 bases from V and 4 bases from J; junction bases left unmatched: 8. Germline V lookup: CDR1 MNHNS, CDR2 SASEGT. The CDR3 sequence is CASSYLSGQGNTIYF. The DNA of the CDR3 is TGTGCCAGCAGTTATCTTTCGGGACAGGGAAACACCATATATTTT.

About this clonotype: A much larger clone is a single base away; this may be a read error. The conserved phenylalanine or tryptophan normally closing the CDR3 is absent here, so this likely arose from a read error. This rearrangement joins TRBV2 to TRBJ2-5, with D unclear. The V and J ends lost 5 bases and 4 bases respectively, with 14 bases between them. Germline V gene sequence: CDR1 SNHLY, CDR2 FYNNEI. The CDR3 sequence is 14 residues long. The CDR3 DNA sequence: TGTGCCAGCAGTTGGGATCCCCGCAGAGAGACCCAGTACCTC. It encodes CASSWDPRRETQYL.

The chain combines TRBV29-1 with TRBJ2-7, with no clear D. There are 15 residues in the CDR3. Germline loops: CDR1 SQVTM, CDR2 ANQGSEA. V was trimmed by 1 base and J by 0 bases, leaving 13 bases between them. The CDR3 DNA sequence: TGCAGCGTTGAAGTTGTTCTTCCCTCCTCCTACGAGCAGTACTTC. Amino acids: CSVEVVLPSSYEQYF.

This clonotype was seen many times. The chain is built from TRBV20-1 and TRBJ2-3; possible D gene TRBD2, 7 bases. Trimming took 6 bases from V and 6 from J, leaving 22 bases between them. Germline V gene data show CDR1 as DFQATT and CDR2 as SNEGSKA (reference sequence). The CDR3 extends over 15 amino acids. CDR3 nucleotides: TGCAGTGCCCCGGTCGGGGGGCGTTCATCCGATACGCAGTATTTT. Translating it yields CSAPVGGRSSDTQYF.

This clonotype has only a few counts. The chain combines TRBV12-3 or TRBV12-4 with TRBJ1-5; D is unclear. The CDR3 consists of 13 residues. Trimming cost V 2 bases and J 9 bases, with 11 bases left between them. CDR3 nucleotide sequence: TGTGCCAGCAGTTTAAGGGCGGTTGGGCCCCAGCATTTT. It yields the protein CASSLRAVGPQHF.

This clonotype was seen a few times. The chain joins TRBV3-2 to TRBJ2-7. TRBV3-2 is tagged as a pseudogene. CDR3 length: 12 residues. The CDR3 sequence: CASPTRMGEQYF. The CDR3 DNA follows: TGTGCCAGTCCGACCCGAATGGGCGAGCAGTACTTC.

The sample holds many counts of this clonotype. The chain uses TRBV3-1 and TRBJ2-7; D possibly matches TRBD1 or TRBD2 (6 bases each). V lost 4 bases to trimming and J lost 5 bases, with 9 bases between them. CDR1 and CDR2 from the germline V gene are LGHDT and YNNKEL (reference sequence). The CDR3 extends over 12 amino acids. The CDR3, as DNA: TGTGCCAGCAGCCGGGGGGCGGACGAGCAGTACTTC. Its protein product is CASSRGADEQYF.

To note about this clonotype: At one boundary the junction diverges from the germline segment, which might be a read error. This chain uses TRBV4-1 with TRBJ2-5, with TRBD1 matching over 8 bases. The CDR3 spans 18 residues. CDR1 and CDR2 (germline): MGHRA, YSYEKL. The CDR3 DNA reads TGTGCCAGCAGCCAAGATAACGTTCAGGGGGCGTATGGAGAGACCCAGTACTTC. Its translation is CASSQDNVQGAYGETQYF.

This clonotype was seen repeatedly, ten times or more. The gene calls are TRBV7-8 and TRBJ2-7; no clear D. With 3 bases removed from V and 6 bases from J, the gap between germline ends came to 9 bases. In germline, CDR1 is SGHVS, CDR2 FQNEAQ. There are 12 residues in the CDR3. The CDR3 DNA follows: TGTGCCAGCAGCTTCATGGTATCCGAGCAGTACTTC. Translating gives CASSFMVSEQYF.

This clonotype showed up just a few times. The chain links TRBV7-2 to TRBJ2-5, with D unresolved. The germline gives CDR1 SGHTA, CDR2 FQGNSA. This CDR3 has 13 residues. V was pared by 5 bases and J by 1 base, with 8 bases between. CDR3 sequence: CASSPVVQETQYF. CDR3 bases: TGTGCCAGCAGCCCCGTCGTCCAAGAGACCCAGTACTTC.

Concerning this clonotype: This may be a read error: a much more frequent sequence differs by one nucleotide. The chain employs TRBV6-2 or TRBV6-3 and TRBJ2-3; tentative D call: TRBD2 (7 bases). Trimming took off 0 bases at V and 8 bases at J, with 12 bases between the two ends. CDR1 is MNHEY, CDR2 SVGEGT, per germline. The CDR3 extends over 14 amino acids. In DNA form, the CDR3 reads TGTGCCAGCAGTTACTCTCGCGGGGGCGGTACGCAGTATTTT. It specifies CASSYSRGGGTQYF.

This clonotype was counted many times. The chain employs TRBV20-1 and TRBJ2-7; 11 bases map to TRBD1. The CDR3 has 17 amino acids. CDR1 is DFQATT, CDR2 SNEGSKA, per germline (reference sequence). The V gene end was trimmed by 4 bases and the J gene end by 0 bases; junction bases not matched to a gene: 11. CDR3 DNA sequence: TGCAGTGCTAACCGGGACAGGGGGATGCCAAACTCCTACGAGCAGTACTTC. It is translated as CSANRDRGMPNSYEQYF.

This rearrangement joins TRBV6-1 to TRBJ1-1; the D is unclear. V lost 1 base, J lost 0 bases, and 9 bases lay in between. There are 15 residues in the CDR3. Germline CDR1 MNHNS, CDR2 SASEGT. The CDR3: CASSEGWSMNTEAFF. The CDR3 DNA follows: TGTGCCAGCAGTGAAGGGTGGAGTATGAACACTGAAGCTTTCTTT.